This T cell receptor (beta chain) emerged from a study of cytomegalovirus exposure and HLA in healthy donors. Overall study context: Most donors, 81% of over 300 genotyped, fell in the Caucasian-associated ancestry cluster.

Per germline, CDR1 MGHDK and CDR2 SYGVNS. This CDR3 contains 11 residues. Trimming stripped 6 bases from V and 3 bases from J, with 6 bases between. Primers for the PCR totalled 60 Vbeta and 13 Jbeta. Sequenced by immunoSEQ multiplex PCR; TCRdb stores in-frame clones only, minus some. In all, the sample yields under 60,000 clones. Note on this clone: What it recognizes is unknown.

General study points: A list of approximately 160 TCR beta chains associated with cytomegalovirus was given. The study had only CMV serostatus as immune exposure information.

The sequencing input was PBMCs. The chain combines TRBV25-1 with TRBJ2-7; D remains unclear. The sequence was collected from a woman aged 25 to 39 in good health and CMV-seropositive. The CDR3 sequence is CASSRDYEQYF. The CDR3 region has the DNA TGTGCCAGCAGCCGAGACTACGAGCAGTACTTC.